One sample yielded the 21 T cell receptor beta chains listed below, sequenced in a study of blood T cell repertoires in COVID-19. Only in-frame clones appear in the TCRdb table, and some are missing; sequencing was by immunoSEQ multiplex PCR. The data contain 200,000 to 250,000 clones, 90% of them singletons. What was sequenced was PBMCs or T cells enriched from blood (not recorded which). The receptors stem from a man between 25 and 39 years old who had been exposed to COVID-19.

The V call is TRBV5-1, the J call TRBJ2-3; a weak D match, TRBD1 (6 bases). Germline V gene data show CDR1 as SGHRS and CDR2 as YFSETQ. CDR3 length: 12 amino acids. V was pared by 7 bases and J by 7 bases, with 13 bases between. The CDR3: CASSTGPNTQYF. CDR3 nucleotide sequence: TGCGCCAGCTCAACAGGGCCAAATACGCAGTATTTT.

CDR3 in amino acids: CASRLACQGAIGAFF. Written as DNA, the CDR3 is TGTGCAAGTCGCTTAGCTTGTCAGGGGGCAATCGGAGCTTTCTTT. V is TRBV12-2 and J is TRBJ1-1; TRBD1 was called by the table and not checked on the DNA. TRBV12-2 is described as a pseudogene. The CDR3 runs 15 residues.

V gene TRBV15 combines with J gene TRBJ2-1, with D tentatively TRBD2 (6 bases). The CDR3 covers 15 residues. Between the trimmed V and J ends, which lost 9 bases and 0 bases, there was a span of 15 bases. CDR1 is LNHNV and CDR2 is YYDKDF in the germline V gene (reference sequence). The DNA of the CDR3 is TGTGCCACTGATGGGGGGAAGAGCTCCTACAATGAGCAGTTCTTC. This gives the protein CATDGGKSSYNEQFF.

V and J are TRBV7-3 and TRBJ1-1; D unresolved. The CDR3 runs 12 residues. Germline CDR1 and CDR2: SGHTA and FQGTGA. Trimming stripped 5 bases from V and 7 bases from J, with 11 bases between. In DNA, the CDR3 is TGTGCCAGCAGCCCCGAGATACTTGAAGCTTTCTTT. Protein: CASSPEILEAFF. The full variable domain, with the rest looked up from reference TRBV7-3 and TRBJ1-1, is GAGVSQTPSNKVTEKGKYVELRCDPISGHTALYWYRQSLGQGPEFLIYFQGTGAADDSGLPNDRFFAVRPEGSVSTLKIQRTERGDSAVYLCASSPEILEAFFGQGTRLTVV.

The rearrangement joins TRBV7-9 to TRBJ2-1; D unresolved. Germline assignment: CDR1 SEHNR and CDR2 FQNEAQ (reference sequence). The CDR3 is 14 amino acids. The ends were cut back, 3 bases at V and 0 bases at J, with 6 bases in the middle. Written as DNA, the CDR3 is TGTGCCAGCAGCTTGGCAGTCTCCTACAATGAGCAGTTCTTC. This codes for CASSLAVSYNEQFF.

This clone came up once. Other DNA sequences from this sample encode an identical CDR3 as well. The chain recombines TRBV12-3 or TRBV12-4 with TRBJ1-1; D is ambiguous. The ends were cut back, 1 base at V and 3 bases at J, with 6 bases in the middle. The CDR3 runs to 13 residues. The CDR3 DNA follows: TGTGCCAGCAGTTTAGTTCAGGACACTGAAGCTTTCTTT. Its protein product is CASSLVQDTEAFF.

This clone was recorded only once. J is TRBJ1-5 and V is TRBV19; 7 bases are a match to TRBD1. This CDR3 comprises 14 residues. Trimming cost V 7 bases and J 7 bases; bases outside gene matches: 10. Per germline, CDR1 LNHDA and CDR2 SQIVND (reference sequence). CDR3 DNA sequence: TGTGCCAGTACCCTGACAGGGTCAGGGCAGCCCCAGCATTTT. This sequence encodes CASTLTGSGQPQHF. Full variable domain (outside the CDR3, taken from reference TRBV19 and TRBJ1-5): DGGITQSPKYLFRKEGQNVTLSCEQNLNHDAMYWYRQDPGQGLRLIYYSQIVNDFQKGDIAEGYSVSREKKESFPLTVTSAQKNPTAFYLCASTLTGSGQPQHFGDGTRLSIL.

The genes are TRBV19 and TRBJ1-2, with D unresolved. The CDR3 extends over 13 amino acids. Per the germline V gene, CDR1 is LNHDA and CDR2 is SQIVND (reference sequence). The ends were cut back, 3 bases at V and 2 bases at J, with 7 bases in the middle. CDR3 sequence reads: CASSISGNYGYTF. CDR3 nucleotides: TGTGCCAGTAGTATCTCAGGCAACTATGGCTACACCTTC.

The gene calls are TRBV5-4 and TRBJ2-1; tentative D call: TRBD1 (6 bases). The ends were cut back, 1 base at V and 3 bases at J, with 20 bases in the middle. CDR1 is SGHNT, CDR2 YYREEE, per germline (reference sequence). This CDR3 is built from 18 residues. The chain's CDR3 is CASSLRFSGTYDYNEQFF. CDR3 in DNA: TGTGCCAGCAGCTTGAGGTTCTCCGGGACATACGACTACAATGAGCAGTTCTTC. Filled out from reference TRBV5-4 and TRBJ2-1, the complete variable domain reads ETGVTQSPTHLIKTRGQQVTLRCSSQSGHNTVSWYQQALGQGPQFIFQYYREEENGRGNFPPRFSGLQFPNYSSELNVNALELDDSALYLCASSLRFSGTYDYNEQFFGPGTRLTVL.

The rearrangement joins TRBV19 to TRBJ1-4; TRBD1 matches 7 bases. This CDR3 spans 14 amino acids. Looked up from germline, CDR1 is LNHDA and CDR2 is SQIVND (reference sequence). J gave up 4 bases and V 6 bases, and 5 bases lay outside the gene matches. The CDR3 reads CASSMGQINEKLFF. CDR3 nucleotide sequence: TGTGCCAGTAGCATGGGACAGATTAATGAAAAACTGTTTTTT.

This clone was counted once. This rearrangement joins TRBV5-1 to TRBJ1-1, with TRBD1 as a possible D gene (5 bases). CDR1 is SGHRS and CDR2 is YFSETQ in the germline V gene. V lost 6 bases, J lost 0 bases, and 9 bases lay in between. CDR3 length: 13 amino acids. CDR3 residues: CASKGPMNTEAFF. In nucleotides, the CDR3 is TGCGCCAGCAAGGGGCCGATGAACACTGAAGCTTTCTTT. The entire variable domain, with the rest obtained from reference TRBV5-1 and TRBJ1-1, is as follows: KAGVTQTPRYLIKTRGQQVTLSCSPISGHRSVSWYQQTPGQGLQFLFEYFSETQRNKGNFPGRFSGRQFSNSRSEMNVSTLELGDSALYLCASKGPMNTEAFFGQGTRLTVV.

Here the CDR3 DNA reads TGTGCCATCAGTGATCCTTTGGGGGGGACTATCGGGTACAATGAGCAGTTCTTC. Translated, it gives CAISDPLGGTIGYNEQFF. The V and J genes are TRBV10-3 and TRBJ2-1, with 7 bases aligning to TRBD2. Germline lookup yields CDR1 ENHRY and CDR2 SYGVKD. Trimming removed 3 bases from V and 4 bases from J; junction bases left unmatched: 15. The CDR3 spans 18 residues.

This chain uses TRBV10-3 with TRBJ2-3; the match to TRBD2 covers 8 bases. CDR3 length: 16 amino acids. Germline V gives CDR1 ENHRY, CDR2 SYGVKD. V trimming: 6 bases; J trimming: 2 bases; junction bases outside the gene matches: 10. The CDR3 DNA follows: TGTGCCATCAGAGCTGGCGGGGGGAGTTACACAGATACGCAGTATTTT. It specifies CAIRAGGGSYTDTQYF.

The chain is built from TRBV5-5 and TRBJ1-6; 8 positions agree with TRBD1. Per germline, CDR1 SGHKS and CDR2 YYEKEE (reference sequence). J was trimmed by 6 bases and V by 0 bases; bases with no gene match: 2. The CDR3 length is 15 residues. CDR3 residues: CASSLVGTGNSPLHF. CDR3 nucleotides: TGTGCCAGCAGCTTGGTCGGGACAGGTAATTCACCCCTCCACTTT.

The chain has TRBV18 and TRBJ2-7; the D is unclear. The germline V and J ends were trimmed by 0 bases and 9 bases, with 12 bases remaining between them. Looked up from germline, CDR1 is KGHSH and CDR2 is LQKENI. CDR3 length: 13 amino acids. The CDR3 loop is CASSPPGPFGQYF. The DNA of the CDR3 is TGTGCCAGCTCACCACCGGGCCCCTTCGGGCAGTACTTC.

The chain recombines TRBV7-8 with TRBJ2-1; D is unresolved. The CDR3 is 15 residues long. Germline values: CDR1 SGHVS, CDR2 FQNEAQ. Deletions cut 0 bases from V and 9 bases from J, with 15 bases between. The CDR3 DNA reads TGTGCCAGCAGCTTAGCGCTAGGCTCCTCGGGTGAGCAGTTCTTC. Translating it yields CASSLALGSSGEQFF.

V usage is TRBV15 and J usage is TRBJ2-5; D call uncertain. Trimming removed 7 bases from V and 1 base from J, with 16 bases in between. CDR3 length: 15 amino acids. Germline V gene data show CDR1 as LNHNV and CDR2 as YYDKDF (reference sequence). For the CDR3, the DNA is TGTGCCACCAAATTTAAACAGCACTCCCAAGAGACCCAGTACTTC. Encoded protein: CATKFKQHSQETQYF.

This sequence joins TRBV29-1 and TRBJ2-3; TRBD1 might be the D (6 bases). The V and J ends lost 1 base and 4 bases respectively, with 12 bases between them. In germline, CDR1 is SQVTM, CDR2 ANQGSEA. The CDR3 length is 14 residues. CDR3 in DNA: TGCAGCGTTGAAGGGGGGCCAGGCGCAGATACGCAGTATTTT. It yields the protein CSVEGGPGADTQYF.

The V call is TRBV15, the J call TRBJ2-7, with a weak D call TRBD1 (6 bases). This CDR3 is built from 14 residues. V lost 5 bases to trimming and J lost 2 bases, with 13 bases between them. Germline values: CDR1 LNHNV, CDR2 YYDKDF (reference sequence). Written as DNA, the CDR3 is TGTGCCACCAGCTCCCCGGACAGTGCCTACGAGCAGTACTTC. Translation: CATSSPDSAYEQYF.

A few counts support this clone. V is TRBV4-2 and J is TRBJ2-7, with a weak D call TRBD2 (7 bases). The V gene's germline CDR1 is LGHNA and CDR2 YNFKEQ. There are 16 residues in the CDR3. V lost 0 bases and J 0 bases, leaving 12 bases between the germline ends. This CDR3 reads CASSQDVAGASYEQYF. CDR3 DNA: TGTGCCAGCAGCCAAGATGTCGCGGGGGCCTCCTACGAGCAGTACTTC.

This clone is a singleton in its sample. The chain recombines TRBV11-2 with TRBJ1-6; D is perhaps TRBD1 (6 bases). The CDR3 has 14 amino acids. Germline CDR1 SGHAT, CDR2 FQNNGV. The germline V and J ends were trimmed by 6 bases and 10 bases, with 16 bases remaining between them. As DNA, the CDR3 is TGTGCCAGCAGGCACCGGGACAACGGATCACCCCTCCACTTT. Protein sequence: CASRHRDNGSPLHF.